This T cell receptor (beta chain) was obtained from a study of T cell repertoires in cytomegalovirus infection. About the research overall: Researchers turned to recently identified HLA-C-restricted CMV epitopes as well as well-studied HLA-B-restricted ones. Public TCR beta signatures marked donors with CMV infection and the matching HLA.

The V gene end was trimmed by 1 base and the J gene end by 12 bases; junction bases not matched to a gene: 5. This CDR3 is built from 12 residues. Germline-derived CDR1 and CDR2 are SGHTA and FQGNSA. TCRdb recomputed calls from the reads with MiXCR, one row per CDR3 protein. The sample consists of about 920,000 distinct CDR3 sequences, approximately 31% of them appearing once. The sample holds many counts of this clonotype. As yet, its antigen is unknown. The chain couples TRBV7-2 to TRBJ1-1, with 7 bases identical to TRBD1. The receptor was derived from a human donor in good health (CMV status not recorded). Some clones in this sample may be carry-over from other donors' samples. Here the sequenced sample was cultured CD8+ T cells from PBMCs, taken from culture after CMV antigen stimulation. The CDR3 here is CASSLDRGKPFF. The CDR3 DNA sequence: TGTGCCAGCAGCTTAGACAGGGGTAAACCTTTCTTT. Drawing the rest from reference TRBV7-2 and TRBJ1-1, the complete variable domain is GAGVSQSPSNKVTEKGKDVELRCDPISGHTALYWYRQSLGQGLEFLIYFQGNSAPDKSGLPSDRFSAERTGGSVSTLTIQRTQQEDSAVYLCASSLDRGKPFFGQGTRLTVV.